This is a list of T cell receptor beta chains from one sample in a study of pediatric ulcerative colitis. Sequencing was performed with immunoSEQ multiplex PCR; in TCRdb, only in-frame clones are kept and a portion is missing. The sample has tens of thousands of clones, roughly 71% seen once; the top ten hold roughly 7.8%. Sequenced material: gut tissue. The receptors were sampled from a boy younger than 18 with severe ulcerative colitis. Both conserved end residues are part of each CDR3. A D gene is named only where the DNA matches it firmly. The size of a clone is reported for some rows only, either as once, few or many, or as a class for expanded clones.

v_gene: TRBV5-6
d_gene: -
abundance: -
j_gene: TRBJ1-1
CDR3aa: CASSLLQRETEAFF
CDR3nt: TGTGCCAGCAGTTTACTGCAACGGGAAACTGAAGCTTTCTTT

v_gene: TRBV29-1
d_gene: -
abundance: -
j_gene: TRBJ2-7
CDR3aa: CSVAGNYEQYF
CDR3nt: TGCAGCGTTGCCGGTAACTACGAGCAGTACTTC

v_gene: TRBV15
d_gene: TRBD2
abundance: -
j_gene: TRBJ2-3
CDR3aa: CATSREAGGADTQYF
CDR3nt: TGTGCCACCAGCAGAGAAGCGGGAGGCGCAGATACGCAGTATTTT

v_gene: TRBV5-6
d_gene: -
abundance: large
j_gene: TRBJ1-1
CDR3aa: CASSFGVRTEAFF
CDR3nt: TGTGCCAGCAGCTTCGGGGTTCGAACTGAAGCTTTCTTT

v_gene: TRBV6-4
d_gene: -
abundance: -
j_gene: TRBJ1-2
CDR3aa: CASSDSEGNGYTF
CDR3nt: TGTGCCAGCAGTGACTCAGAGGGAAATGGCTACACCTTC

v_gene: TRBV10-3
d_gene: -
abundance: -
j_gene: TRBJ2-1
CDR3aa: CAISAEDNEQFF
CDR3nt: TGTGCCATCAGTGCTGAAGACAATGAGCAGTTCTTC

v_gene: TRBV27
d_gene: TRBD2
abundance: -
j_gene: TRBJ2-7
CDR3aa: CASSLRSGSTTYEQYF
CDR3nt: TGTGCCAGCAGTTTACGTAGCGGGAGTACCACCTACGAGCAGTACTTC

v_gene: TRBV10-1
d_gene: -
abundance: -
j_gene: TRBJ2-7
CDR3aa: CASSVEVVPEYYEQYF
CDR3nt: TGCGCCAGCAGTGTCGAGGTCGTCCCTGAGTACTACGAGCAGTACTTC

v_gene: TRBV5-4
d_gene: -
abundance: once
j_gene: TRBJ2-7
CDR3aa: CASSLALGSYEQYF
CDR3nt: TGTGCCAGCAGCTTGGCCCTGGGCAGCTACGAGCAGTACTTC

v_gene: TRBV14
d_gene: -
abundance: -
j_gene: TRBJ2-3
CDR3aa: CASSQDPVRIFTDTQYF
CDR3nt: TGTGCCAGCAGCCAAGATCCCGTCCGGATCTTCACAGATACGCAGTATTTT

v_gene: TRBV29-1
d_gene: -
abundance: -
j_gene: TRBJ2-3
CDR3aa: CSVIYEGRAGTDTQYF
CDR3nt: TGCAGCGTTATTTACGAGGGCAGGGCCGGCACAGATACGCAGTATTTT

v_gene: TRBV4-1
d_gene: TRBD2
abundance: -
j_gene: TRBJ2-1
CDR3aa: CASSQGLADFNEQFF
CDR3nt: TGCGCCAGCAGCCAAGGACTAGCGGATTTCAATGAGCAGTTCTTC

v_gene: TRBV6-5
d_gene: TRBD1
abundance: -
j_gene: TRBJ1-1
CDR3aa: CASRRQGSGLTEAFF
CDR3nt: TGTGCCAGCAGGAGACAGGGGTCGGGCCTCACTGAAGCTTTCTTT

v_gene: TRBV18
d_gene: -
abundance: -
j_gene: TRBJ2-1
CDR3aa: CASSPVQGSNNEQFF
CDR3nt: TGTGCCAGCTCACCAGTACAGGGTAGTAACAATGAGCAGTTCTTC

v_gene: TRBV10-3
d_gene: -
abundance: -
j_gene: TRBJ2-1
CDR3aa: CAISESGGTYNEQFF
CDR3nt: TGTGCCATCAGTGAGTCGGGGGGCACCTACAATGAGCAGTTCTTC

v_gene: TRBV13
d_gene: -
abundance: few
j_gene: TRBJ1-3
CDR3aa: CASSPGNTGNTIYF
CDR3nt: TGTGCCAGCAGCCCAGGGAATACTGGAAACACCATATATTTT

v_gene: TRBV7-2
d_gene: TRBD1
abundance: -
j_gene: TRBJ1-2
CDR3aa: CASSLEGTGDYGYTF
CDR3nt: TGTGCCAGCAGCTTAGAGGGGACAGGGGACTATGGCTACACCTTC

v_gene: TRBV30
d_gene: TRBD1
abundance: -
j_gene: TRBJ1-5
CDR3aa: CAWGDRGQPQHF
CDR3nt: TGTGCCTGGGGGGACAGGGGTCAGCCCCAGCATTTT

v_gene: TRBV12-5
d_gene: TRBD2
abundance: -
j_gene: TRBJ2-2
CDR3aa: CASGLFLAGASGELFF
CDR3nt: TGTGCTAGTGGTTTGTTTCTAGCGGGAGCTTCCGGGGAGCTGTTTTTT